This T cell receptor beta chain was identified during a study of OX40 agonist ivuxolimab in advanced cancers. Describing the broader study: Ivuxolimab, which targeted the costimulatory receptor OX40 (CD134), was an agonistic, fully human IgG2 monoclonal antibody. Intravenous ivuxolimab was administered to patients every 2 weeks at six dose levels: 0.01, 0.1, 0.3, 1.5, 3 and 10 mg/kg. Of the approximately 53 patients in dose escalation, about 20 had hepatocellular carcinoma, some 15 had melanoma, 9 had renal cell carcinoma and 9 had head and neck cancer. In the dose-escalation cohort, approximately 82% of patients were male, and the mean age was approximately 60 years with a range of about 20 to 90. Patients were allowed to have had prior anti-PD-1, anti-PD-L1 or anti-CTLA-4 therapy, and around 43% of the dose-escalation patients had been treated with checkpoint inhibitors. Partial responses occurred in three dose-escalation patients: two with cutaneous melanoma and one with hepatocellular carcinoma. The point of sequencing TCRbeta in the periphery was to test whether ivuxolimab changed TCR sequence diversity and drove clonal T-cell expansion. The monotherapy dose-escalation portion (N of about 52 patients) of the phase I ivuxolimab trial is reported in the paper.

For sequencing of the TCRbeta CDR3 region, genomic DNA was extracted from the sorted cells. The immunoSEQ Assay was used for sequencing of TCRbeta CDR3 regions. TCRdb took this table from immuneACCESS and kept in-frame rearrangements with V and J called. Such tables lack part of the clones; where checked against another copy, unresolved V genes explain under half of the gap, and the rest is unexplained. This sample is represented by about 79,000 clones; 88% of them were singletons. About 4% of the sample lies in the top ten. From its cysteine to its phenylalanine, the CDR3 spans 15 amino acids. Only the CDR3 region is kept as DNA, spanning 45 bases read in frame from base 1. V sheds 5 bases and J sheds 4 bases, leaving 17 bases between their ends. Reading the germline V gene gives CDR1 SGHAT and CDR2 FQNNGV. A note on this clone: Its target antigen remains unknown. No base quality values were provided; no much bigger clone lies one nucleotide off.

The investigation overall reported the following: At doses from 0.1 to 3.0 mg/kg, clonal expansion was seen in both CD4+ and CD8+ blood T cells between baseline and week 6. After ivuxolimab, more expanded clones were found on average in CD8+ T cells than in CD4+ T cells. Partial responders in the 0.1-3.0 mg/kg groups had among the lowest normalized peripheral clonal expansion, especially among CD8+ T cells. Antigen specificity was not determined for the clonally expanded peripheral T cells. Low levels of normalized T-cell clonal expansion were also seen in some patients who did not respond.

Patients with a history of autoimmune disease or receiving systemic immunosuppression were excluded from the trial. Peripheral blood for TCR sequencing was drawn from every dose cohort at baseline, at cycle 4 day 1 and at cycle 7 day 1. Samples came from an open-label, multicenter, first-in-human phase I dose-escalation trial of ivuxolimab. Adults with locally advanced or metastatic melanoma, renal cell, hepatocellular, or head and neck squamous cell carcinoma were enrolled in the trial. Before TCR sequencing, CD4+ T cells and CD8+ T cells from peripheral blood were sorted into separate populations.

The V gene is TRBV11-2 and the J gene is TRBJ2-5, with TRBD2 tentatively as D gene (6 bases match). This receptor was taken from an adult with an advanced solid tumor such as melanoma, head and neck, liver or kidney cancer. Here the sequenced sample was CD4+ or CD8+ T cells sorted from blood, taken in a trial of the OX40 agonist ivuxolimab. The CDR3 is CASSAGPANSETQYF. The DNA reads TGTGCCAGCAGCGCGGGACCCGCGAATTCAGAGACCCAGTACTTC.